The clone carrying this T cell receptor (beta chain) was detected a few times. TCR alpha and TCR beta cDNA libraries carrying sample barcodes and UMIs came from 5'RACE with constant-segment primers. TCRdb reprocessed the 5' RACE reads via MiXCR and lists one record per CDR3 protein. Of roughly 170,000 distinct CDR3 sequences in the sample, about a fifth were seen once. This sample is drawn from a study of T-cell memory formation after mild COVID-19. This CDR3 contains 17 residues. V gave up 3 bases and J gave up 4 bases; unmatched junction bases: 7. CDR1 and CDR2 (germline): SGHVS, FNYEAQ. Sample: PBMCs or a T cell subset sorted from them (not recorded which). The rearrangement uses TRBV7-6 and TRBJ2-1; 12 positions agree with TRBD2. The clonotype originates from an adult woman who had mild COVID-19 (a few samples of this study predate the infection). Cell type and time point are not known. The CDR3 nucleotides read TGTGCCAGCAGCTTGAGACTAGCGGGGGTTTCGTACAATGAGCAGTTCTTC. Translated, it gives CASSLRLAGVSYNEQFF.